The 19 T cell receptor beta chains in this list originate from one sample, sequenced in a study of CD8 T cells in Susac syndrome. Random hexamers were used to reverse transcribe the RNA input (about 0.5 to 1 ug). One entry per CDR3 protein results from TCRdb running MiXCR on the immunoSEQ multiplex PCR reads. The table has fewer than 80,000 distinct CDR3 sequences, roughly 94% seen once. The sample comprised CD8+ T cells from PBMCs. These receptors were taken from a human donor in good health.

Only one count was recorded for this clonotype. The chain carries TRBV29-1 and TRBJ1-1; D unclear. The V gene's germline CDR1 is SQVTM and CDR2 ANQGSEA. V shed 2 bases and J shed 4 bases, with 11 bases lying between them. CDR3 length: 13 residues. The CDR3 spells CSVELGSATEAFF. The DNA for the CDR3 is TGCAGCGTTGAATTGGGGTCCGCCACTGAAGCTTTCTTT.

V is TRBV6-2 or TRBV6-3 and J is TRBJ2-1; D perhaps matches TRBD1 (5 bases). The CDR3 covers 13 residues. Germline V CDR1 and CDR2: MNHEY, SVGEGT. The CDR3 protein is CTTKVGVYNEQFF. The CDR3 region has the DNA TGTACCACCAAGGTAGGGGTTTACAATGAGCAGTTCTTC.

The chain combines TRBV6-2 or TRBV6-3 with TRBJ2-1; the D is unclear. CDR3 length equals 14 residues. Per the germline V gene, CDR1 is MNHEY and CDR2 is SVGEGT. V was shortened by 2 bases and J by 4 bases, with 9 bases between the two germline ends. The CDR3 DNA reads TGTGCCAGCAGTTACATCATCGGTTACAATGAGCAGTTCTTC. Amino acid sequence: CASSYIIGYNEQFF.

The chain carries TRBV9 and TRBJ1-2; D call uncertain. The CDR3 covers 13 residues. V was clipped by 0 bases and J by 5 bases, with 8 bases between them. CDR1 SGDLS and CDR2 YYNGEE come from the germline V gene. The CDR3, as DNA: TGTGCCAGCAGCGTAGGTGAGGGTTATGGCTACACCTTC. Protein sequence: CASSVGEGYGYTF. Full variable domain (outside the CDR3, taken from reference TRBV9 and TRBJ1-2): DSGVTQTPKHLITATGQRVTLRCSPRSGDLSVYWYQQSLDQGLQFLIQYYNGEERAKGNILERFSAQQFPDLHSELNLSSLELGDSALYFCASSVGEGYGYTFGSGTRLTVV.

The chain uses TRBV2 and TRBJ1-5, with TRBD1 matching over 7 bases. The CDR3 extends over 15 amino acids. Germline V CDR1 and CDR2: SNHLY, FYNNEI. Losses at the gene ends were 6 bases for V and 3 bases for J; bases not matched to a gene: 8. The CDR3 DNA reads as TGTGCCAGCAGGGTCGAAGGGGGCTTCAATCAGCCCCAGCATTTT. This codes for CASRVEGGFNQPQHF.

The chain carries TRBV7-2 and TRBJ1-5; a weak D match, TRBD1 (6 bases). The CDR3 runs to 14 residues. V was trimmed by 6 bases and J by 6 bases, leaving 15 bases between them. In germline, CDR1 is SGHTA, CDR2 FQGNSA. CDR3 in amino acids: CASRSQGGGQPQHF. The CDR3 DNA reads as TGTGCCAGCAGGTCACAGGGCGGGGGTCAGCCCCAGCATTTT.

This chain links TRBV15 with TRBJ1-5; the D is unclear. With 1 base removed from V and 0 bases from J, the gap between germline ends came to 16 bases. The CDR3 covers 18 residues. The V gene's germline CDR1 is LNHNV and CDR2 YYDKDF (reference sequence). The CDR3 DNA sequence: TGTGCCACCAGCAGAGCCGAACGGAGCGCTTATAGCAATCAGCCCCAGCATTTT. It is translated as CATSRAERSAYSNQPQHF.

The chain uses TRBV7-9 and TRBJ2-2; either TRBD1 or TRBD2 may fit D (5 bases each). Between the trimmed V and J ends, which lost 5 bases and 2 bases, there was a span of 15 bases. The germline CDR1 and CDR2 sequences are SEHNR and FQNEAQ (reference sequence). This CDR3 contains 16 residues. CDR3 residues: CASSLPGTDNTGELFF. The CDR3 DNA reads as TGTGCCAGCAGCCTACCTGGGACGGATAACACCGGGGAGCTGTTTTTT.

The CDR3 DNA is TGTGCCAGCAGTTTTTGGGCCCAAAACATTCAGTACTTC. Protein sequence: CASSFWAQNIQYF. V and J are TRBV7-2 and TRBJ2-4, with D unclear. Trimming pared 6 bases from V and 5 bases from J, leaving 11 bases between. The CDR3 contains 13 residues. Per germline, CDR1 SGHTA and CDR2 FQGNSA. Filled out from reference TRBV7-2 and TRBJ2-4, the complete variable domain reads GAGVSQSPSNKVTEKGKDVELRCDPISGHTALYWYRQSLGQGLEFLIYFQGNSAPDKSGLPSDRFSAERTGGSVSTLTIQRTQQEDSAVYLCASSFWAQNIQYFGAGTRLSVL.

The V gene is TRBV27, the J gene TRBJ2-7; 7 nucleotides align to TRBD2. CDR3 length equals 17 residues. The junction had 21 bases not matched to a gene; V was cut back by 7 bases and J by 6 bases. From germline, CDR1 is MNHEY and CDR2 SMNVEV (reference sequence). The CDR3 DNA follows: TGTGCCAGCACTCCCGTTTATCCTAGCGGTGTAGGGCTCGAGCAGTACTTC. Translating gives CASTPVYPSGVGLEQYF.

V gene TRBV24-1 combines with J gene TRBJ2-1, with 7 bases lining up with TRBD1. CDR1 is KGHDR and CDR2 is SFDVKD in the germline V gene. The CDR3 runs 14 residues. V lost 4 bases, J lost 8 bases, and 7 bases stayed unmatched. CDR3 DNA: TGTGCCACCAGTGAATTTGACAGGGCCTATGAGCAGTTCTTC. Encoded protein: CATSEFDRAYEQFF.

The V gene is TRBV2, the J gene TRBJ2-2, with 9 bases matching TRBD1. The CDR3 consists of 15 residues. The V gene's germline CDR1 is SNHLY and CDR2 FYNNEI. Losses at the gene ends were 6 bases for V and 5 bases for J; bases not matched to a gene: 7. CDR3 sequence: CASSRGQGETGELFF. CDR3 sequence (DNA): TGTGCCAGCAGCCGGGGACAGGGAGAAACCGGGGAGCTGTTTTTT.

In its sample, this clonotype was seen once. The chain couples TRBV4-1 to TRBJ2-7; D unresolved. This CDR3 has 14 amino acids. V was cut by 3 bases and J by 0 bases, with 9 bases left in between. Germline CDR1 and CDR2: MGHRA and YSYEKL. CDR3 loop: CASSHGPSSYEQYV. In DNA form, the CDR3 reads TGCGCCAGCAGCCATGGTCCCTCCTCCTACGAGCAGTACGTC.

The genes are TRBV13 and TRBJ1-1; TRBD1 is a possible D gene (5 bases). Germline CDR1 and CDR2: PRHDT and FYEKMQ (reference sequence). Deletions cut 4 bases from V and 13 bases from J, with 25 bases between. The CDR3 has 15 residues. The CDR3 bases are TGTGCCAGCAGCTCAACCGACAGAGGGGAATCTCGGGTTTTCTTT. The encoded protein is CASSSTDRGESRVFF.

The chain combines TRBV27 with TRBJ1-1; D gene ambiguous. The CDR3 is made up of 13 amino acids. V was cut by 0 bases and J by 4 bases, with 6 bases left in between. From germline, CDR1 is MNHEY and CDR2 SMNVEV (reference sequence). The DNA for the CDR3 is TGTGCCAGCAGTTTATCGGTAGCCACTGAAGCTTTCTTT. Translating it yields CASSLSVATEAFF.

This chain joins TRBV5-6 and TRBJ2-5, with 7 bases identical to TRBD1. Germline loops: CDR1 SGHDT, CDR2 YYEEEE. With 3 bases clipped from V and 1 base from J, the junction kept 6 bases outside the gene matches. This CDR3 is built from 15 residues. The CDR3: CASSWEQGIQETQYF. The DNA of the CDR3 is TGTGCCAGCAGCTGGGAACAGGGGATCCAAGAGACCCAGTACTTC.

This chain connects TRBV7-9 to TRBJ1-2; the match to TRBD1 covers 7 bases. Germline V gene lookup returns CDR1 SEHNR and CDR2 FQNEAQ (reference sequence). This CDR3 contains 15 residues. The trim removed 2 bases at V and 5 bases at J, leaving 8 bases unmatched. Written as DNA, the CDR3 is TGTGCCAGCAGCTTATGGACAGGTCAGGGATATGGCTACACCTTC. This sequence encodes CASSLWTGQGYGYTF.

The chain couples TRBV12-3 or TRBV12-4 to TRBJ2-3; D uncertain. The CDR3 totals 14 residues. Trimming shortened V by 2 bases and J by 2 bases, and 8 bases separated the two germline ends. DNA of the CDR3: TGTGCCAGCAGTTTATGGAACCCCACAGATACGCAGTATTTT. Amino acids: CASSLWNPTDTQYF.

This chain connects TRBV30 to TRBJ1-1, with D uncertain. The CDR3 is 14 residues long. Trimming left V 3 bases short and J 6 bases short, with 17 bases between. Germline V lookup: CDR1 GTSNPN, CDR2 SVGIG (reference sequence). CDR3 coding DNA: TGTGCCTGGAGCTACCCTTCGGACGGCGCTGAAGCTTTCTTT. This sequence encodes CAWSYPSDGAEAFF.